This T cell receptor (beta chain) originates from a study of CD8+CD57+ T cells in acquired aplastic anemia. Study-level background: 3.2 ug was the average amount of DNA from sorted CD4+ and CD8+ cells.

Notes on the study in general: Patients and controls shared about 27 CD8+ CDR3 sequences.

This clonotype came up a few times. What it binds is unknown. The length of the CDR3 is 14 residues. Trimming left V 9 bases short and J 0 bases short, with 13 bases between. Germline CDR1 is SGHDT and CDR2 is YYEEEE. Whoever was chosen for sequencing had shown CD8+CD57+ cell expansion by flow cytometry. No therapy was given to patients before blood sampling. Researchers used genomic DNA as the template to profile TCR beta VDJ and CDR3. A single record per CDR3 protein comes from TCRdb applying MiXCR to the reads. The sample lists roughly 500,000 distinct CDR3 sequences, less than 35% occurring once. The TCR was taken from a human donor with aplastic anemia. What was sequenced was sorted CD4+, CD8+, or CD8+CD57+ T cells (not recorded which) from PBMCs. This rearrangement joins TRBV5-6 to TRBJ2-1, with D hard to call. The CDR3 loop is CATQSASSYNEQFF. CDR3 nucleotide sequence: TGTGCCACACAGAGCGCAAGCTCCTACAATGAGCAGTTCTTC.